The 10 T cell receptor beta chains below were found in one sample sequenced in a study of shared clonotypes between healthy human individuals. Profiled with immunoSEQ multiplex PCR; TCRdb holds only in-frame clones, not every one. The data contain roughly 1,800,000 clones, about 95% of them singletons. CD45RO-negative cells were positively selected for CCR7, leaving out terminally differentiated effector memory CD45RA+ cells. Sequenced: naive CD8+ T cells sorted from blood. These receptors were collected from a man between 18 and 29 years old in good health.

This sequence joins TRBV5-4 and TRBJ2-7, with TRBD2 matching over 8 bases. Germline-derived CDR1 and CDR2 are SGHNT and YYREEE (reference sequence). The CDR3 runs 14 residues. V dropped 2 bases and J dropped 5; count of bases not matched to a gene: 6. The CDR3 nucleotides read TGTGCCAGCAGCTTCGGGGGGGCAGAGAACGAGCAGTACTTC. Amino acids: CASSFGGAENEQYF.

This rearrangement joins TRBV5-4 to TRBJ2-1; D call uncertain. From germline, CDR1 is SGHNT and CDR2 YYREEE (reference sequence). The CDR3 loop spans 15 amino acids. V was pared by 2 bases and J by 4 bases, with 13 bases between. DNA of the CDR3: TGTGCCAGCAGCTTCGTTGCCGGCGGTTACAATGAGCAGTTCTTC. It yields the protein CASSFVAGGYNEQFF.

The rearrangement uses TRBV6-6 and TRBJ2-2; possible D gene TRBD2, 5 bases. Trimming removed 2 bases from V and 6 bases from J, with 16 bases in between. The germline V gene encodes CDR1 MNHNY and CDR2 SVGAGI (reference sequence). CDR3 length: 16 amino acids. The CDR3 sequence: CASSYKTVSGAGELFF. The CDR3 coding sequence is TGTGCCAGCAGTTACAAAACGGTATCCGGGGCCGGGGAGCTGTTTTTT.

The CDR3 coding sequence is TGTGCCAGCAGTGAATGGGAGGGGGACAATTTTTACGAGCAGTACTTC. It specifies CASSEWEGDNFYEQYF. V gene TRBV2 combines with J gene TRBJ2-7; tentatively, D is TRBD2 (7 bases). The germline gives CDR1 SNHLY, CDR2 FYNNEI. The CDR3 extends over 16 amino acids. V was clipped by 2 bases and J by 4 bases, with 18 bases between them.

The chain carries TRBV19 and TRBJ2-4; D is uncertain. CDR1 LNHDA and CDR2 SQIVND come from the germline V gene (reference sequence). The germline V and J ends were trimmed by 0 bases and 4 bases, with 4 bases remaining between them. This CDR3 has 13 residues. CDR3 DNA sequence: TGTGCCAGTAGTATAGACAGAAAAAACATTCAGTACTTC. This gives the protein CASSIDRKNIQYF. Complete variable domain (other parts from reference TRBV19 and TRBJ2-4): DGGITQSPKYLFRKEGQNVTLSCEQNLNHDAMYWYRQDPGQGLRLIYYSQIVNDFQKGDIAEGYSVSREKKESFPLTVTSAQKNPTAFYLCASSIDRKNIQYFGAGTRLSVL.

The chain links TRBV5-6 to TRBJ2-2; 7 bases fit TRBD1. The V gene end was trimmed by 5 bases and the J gene end by 4 bases; junction bases not matched to a gene: 5. CDR1 is SGHDT, CDR2 YYEEEE, per germline. This CDR3 region has 14 residues. CDR3 region: CASRTGFGTGELFF. The DNA of the CDR3 is TGTGCCAGCAGGACAGGGTTCGGCACCGGGGAGCTGTTTTTT.

V and J are TRBV29-1 and TRBJ1-2, with TRBD1 matching over 7 bases. Germline assignment: CDR1 SQVTM and CDR2 ANQGSEA. The CDR3 has 12 amino acids. Losses at the gene ends were 3 bases for V and 7 bases for J; bases not matched to a gene: 5. The CDR3 loop reads CSVEGGTVGYTF. CDR3 coding DNA: TGCAGCGTTGAGGGGGGGACAGTTGGCTACACCTTC.

This chain joins TRBV6-6 and TRBJ1-1, with no clear D. The CDR3 runs 13 residues. V dropped 0 bases and J dropped 2 bases, with 4 bases sitting between them. The germline V gene has CDR1 MNHNY and CDR2 SVGAGI (reference sequence). In nucleotides, the CDR3 is TGTGCCAGCAGTTACTCGTTCAACACTGAAGCTTTCTTT. This sequence encodes CASSYSFNTEAFF.

The gene calls are TRBV19 and TRBJ1-1; D is undetermined. Looked up from germline, CDR1 is LNHDA and CDR2 is SQIVND (reference sequence). V was clipped by 6 bases and J by 1 base, with 9 bases between them. The length of the CDR3 is 13 residues. CDR3 bases: TGTGCCAGTAGCAGACGGGGGAACACTGAAGCTTTCTTT. Residues: CASSRRGNTEAFF.

The chain carries TRBV2 and TRBJ1-5; 11 bases line up with TRBD1. Trimming cost V 1 base and J 7 bases; bases outside gene matches: 3. The CDR3 is made up of 15 amino acids. Germline V gives CDR1 SNHLY, CDR2 FYNNEI. The CDR3 DNA follows: TGTGCCAGCAGTGAAGTGGGACAGGGGGAACAGCCCCAGCATTTT. It translates to CASSEVGQGEQPQHF.